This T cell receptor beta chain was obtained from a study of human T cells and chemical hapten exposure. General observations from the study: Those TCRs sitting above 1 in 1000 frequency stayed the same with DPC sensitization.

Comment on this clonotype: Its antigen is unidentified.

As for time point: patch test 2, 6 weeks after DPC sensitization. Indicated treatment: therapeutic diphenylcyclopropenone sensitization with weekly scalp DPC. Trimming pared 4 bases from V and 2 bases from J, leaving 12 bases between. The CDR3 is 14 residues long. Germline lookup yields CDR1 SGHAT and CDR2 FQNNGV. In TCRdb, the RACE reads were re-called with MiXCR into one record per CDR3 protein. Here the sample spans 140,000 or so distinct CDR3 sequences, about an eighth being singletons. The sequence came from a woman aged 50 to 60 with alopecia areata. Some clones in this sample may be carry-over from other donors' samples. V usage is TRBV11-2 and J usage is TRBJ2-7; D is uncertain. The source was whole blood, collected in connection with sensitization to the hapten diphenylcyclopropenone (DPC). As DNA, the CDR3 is TGTGCCAGCAGCTCCACGGACGGTCCCTACGAGCAGTACTTC. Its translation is CASSSTDGPYEQYF.